This T cell receptor beta chain was captured in a study of preoperative IRX-2 immunotherapy in early breast cancer (dated by TCRdb to the late 2010s). The sample's treatment or condition label is to be understood as: preoperative locoregional IRX-2 cytokine immunotherapy. The samples were obtained from a phase Ib study in which preoperative, locoregional IRX-2 cytokine immunotherapy intended to prime immune responses was tested. Patients with early-stage breast cancer who were given IRX-2 before surgery served as donors. The method behind the library was the immunoSEQ multiplex PCR assay. The table was pulled from immuneACCESS by TCRdb, which kept in-frame rearrangements only. Such tables lose some clones; where checked, under half of the loss comes from unresolved V genes, and the rest has no known cause. Present in this sample are around 35,000 clones, about 95% of which were seen just once. Clones ranked in the top ten supply under 6.5% of the sample.

On this clone: No cognate antigen has been identified for it. Base qualities are not provided; no much larger clone lies one nucleotide away.

There are 12 amino acids in the CDR3, from cysteine to phenylalanine inclusive. The retained sequence is limited to the CDR3, 36 bases, with the frame set at the first base. Between the V and J ends, shortened by 3 bases and 8 bases respectively, the junction contains 8 bases. Reading the germline V gene gives CDR1 MGHRA and CDR2 YSYEKL. The chain couples TRBV4-1 to TRBJ2-1, with the D segment identity uncertain. This clonotype was sampled from a human donor with breast cancer. The specimen was obtained from a patient treated with IRX-2 immunotherapy. The DNA sequence is as follows: TGCGCCAGCAGCCATGCAGAGGATGAGCAGTTCTTC. It specifies CASSHAEDEQFF.